These 18 T cell receptor beta chains were all obtained from the same sample, sequenced in a study of identical twins. TCRdb reprocessed the 5' RACE reads via MiXCR and lists one record per CDR3 protein. The sample shows 500,000 to 600,000 distinct CDR3 sequences, approximately 22% of them seen only once. The same specimen was also included in a second study, on T cells expressing NK-cell markers.

The sequencing input was CD4+ T cells sorted from blood. The receptors come from a woman under 30 in good health.

This clonotype was observed a handful of times. The genes are TRBV6-1 and TRBJ2-2; maybe TRBD1 (6 bases). This CDR3 is 15 amino acids long. Trimming shortened V by 6 bases and J by 3 bases, and 14 bases separated the two germline ends. Germline V gives CDR1 MNHNS, CDR2 SASEGT. DNA for the CDR3: TGTGCCAGCAGCGTATGGGCAGGGGACACCGGGGAGCTGTTTTTT. Protein sequence: CASSVWAGDTGELFF.

The sample holds a few counts of this clonotype. V gene TRBV5-1 combines with J gene TRBJ2-3; tentatively, D is TRBD2 (5 bases). CDR3 length equals 14 residues. V shed 0 bases and J shed 2 bases, with 7 bases lying between them. From germline, CDR1 is SGHRS and CDR2 YFSETQ. The CDR3 loop is CASSLGGITDTQYF. The CDR3, as DNA: TGCGCCAGCAGCTTGGGAGGGATCACAGATACGCAGTATTTT.

This clonotype was seen a few times. The rearrangement uses TRBV15 and TRBJ2-1; 9 nucleotides align to TRBD2. The CDR3 length is 19 residues. CDR1 is LNHNV, CDR2 YYDKDF, per germline (reference sequence). The V and J ends lost 3 bases and 2 bases, in that order; junction bases with no gene match: 14. CDR3 bases: TGTGCCACCAGCAGGGTGAGGATTGGAGCGGGGGGCACCTACAATGAGCAGTTCTTC. It yields the protein CATSRVRIGAGGTYNEQFF.

This chain joins TRBV12-3 or TRBV12-4 and TRBJ2-1; TRBD2 aligns across 9 bases. The junction had 4 bases not matched to a gene; V was cut back by 3 bases and J by 4 bases. CDR3 length: 15 amino acids. The CDR3 coding sequence is TGTGCCAGCAGTTTGGCTAGCGGGGATTACAATGAGCAGTTCTTC. Translated: CASSLASGDYNEQFF.

The rearrangement uses TRBV4-3 and TRBJ2-1, with TRBD2 matching over 8 bases. Germline loops: CDR1 LGHNA, CDR2 YSLEER. The CDR3 consists of 16 residues. Trimming at V came to 3 bases and at J to 7 bases, leaving 11 bases not matched to a gene. CDR3 sequence (DNA): TGCGCCAGCAGCCATGGAGAGGGCGGGAGGATGAATGAGCAGTTCTTC. This gives the protein CASSHGEGGRMNEQFF.

The chain employs TRBV20-1 and TRBJ1-1, with D tentatively TRBD1 (5 bases). The CDR3 has 13 amino acids. With 3 bases removed from V and 4 bases from J, the gap between germline ends came to 12 bases. Germline values: CDR1 DFQATT, CDR2 SNEGSKA (reference sequence). This chain's CDR3 is CSASAGRTTEAFF. CDR3 nucleotide sequence: TGCAGTGCTAGCGCAGGGAGAACCACTGAAGCTTTCTTT.

This clonotype was observed a handful of times. The rearrangement uses TRBV10-3 and TRBJ1-1; weak D call: TRBD1 (5 bases). The V end was cut by 2 bases, the J end by 0 bases, with 10 bases between. Per the germline V gene, CDR1 is ENHRY and CDR2 is SYGVKD. The CDR3 is 15 residues long. The CDR3 sequence is CAISEVGQMNTEAFF. The DNA for the CDR3 is TGTGCCATCAGTGAGGTTGGACAAATGAACACTGAAGCTTTCTTT.

V and J are TRBV20-1 and TRBJ2-1; possible D gene TRBD2, 5 bases. Trimming took 0 bases from V and 0 from J, leaving 9 bases between them. Germline assignment: CDR1 DFQATT and CDR2 SNEGSKA (reference sequence). The CDR3 has 15 amino acids. CDR3 nucleotide sequence: TGCAGTGCTAGAGATGAGGGTAGCTCCTACAATGAGCAGTTCTTC. Encoded protein: CSARDEGSSYNEQFF.

This clonotype was seen more than once but under ten times. The genes are TRBV15 and TRBJ2-5; TRBD1 aligns across 9 bases. Germline V lookup: CDR1 LNHNV, CDR2 YYDKDF (reference sequence). The CDR3 is made up of 17 amino acids. After removal of 1 base from V and 4 bases from J, the junction contained 10 bases not matched to a gene. CDR3 sequence (DNA): TGTGCCACCAGCAGAGTCACCGGCGGGACAGGGATAGAGACCCAGTACTTC. It encodes CATSRVTGGTGIETQYF. Looking up the rest from reference TRBV15 and TRBJ2-5 gives the full variable domain: DAMVIQNPRYQVTQFGKPVTLSCSQTLNHNVMYWYQQKSSQAPKLLFHYYDKDFNNEADTPDNFQSRRPNTSFCFLDIRSPGLGDTAMYLCATSRVTGGTGIETQYFGPGTRLLVL.

This clonotype was picked up a small number of times. This chain joins TRBV7-9 and TRBJ2-5; TRBD2 agrees at 12 bases. There are 17 residues in the CDR3. Per the germline V gene, CDR1 is SEHNR and CDR2 is FQNEAQ (reference sequence). V dropped 2 bases and J dropped 3; count of bases not matched to a gene: 7. The CDR3 nucleotides are TGTGCCAGCAGCTTACCTCTAGCGGGAGGGCCTAAAGAGACCCAGTACTTC. It translates to CASSLPLAGGPKETQYF.

The table lists this clonotype with a few counts. The V gene is TRBV7-9, the J gene TRBJ2-7; D remains ambiguous. Per germline, CDR1 SEHNR and CDR2 FQNEAQ (reference sequence). This CDR3 is built from 14 residues. V was clipped by 2 bases and J by 2 bases, with 10 bases between them. CDR3 DNA sequence: TGTGCCAGCAGCTTAAGCATCGGCCCCTACGAGCAGTACTTC. Its translation is CASSLSIGPYEQYF.

This clonotype was detected only a few times. The DNA of the CDR3 is TGCGCCAGCAGCTTAAGACAAGCGGGGACTGAAGCTTTCTTT. Its protein product is CASSLRQAGTEAFF. The chain joins TRBV5-1 to TRBJ1-1; D unresolved. The CDR3 has 14 residues. In germline, CDR1 is SGHRS, CDR2 YFSETQ. V lost 2 bases, J lost 5 bases, and 13 bases lay in between. The full variable domain, its missing parts supplied by reference TRBV5-1 and TRBJ1-1, is KAGVTQTPRYLIKTRGQQVTLSCSPISGHRSVSWYQQTPGQGLQFLFEYFSETQRNKGNFPGRFSGRQFSNSRSEMNVSTLELGDSALYLCASSLRQAGTEAFFGQGTRLTVV.

The chain links TRBV5-1 to TRBJ2-1; 14 nucleotides align to TRBD2. The trim removed 0 bases at V and 1 base at J, leaving 0 bases unmatched. CDR3 length: 17 residues. Germline loops: CDR1 SGHRS, CDR2 YFSETQ. CDR3 nucleotide sequence: TGCGCCAGCAGCTTGGGGACTAGCGGGAGGTCCTACAATGAGCAGTTCTTC. Amino acid sequence: CASSLGTSGRSYNEQFF.

There are a few counts of this clonotype. The chain uses TRBV6-5 and TRBJ2-3; a possible D gene is TRBD1 (5 bases). Trimming removed 3 bases from V and 2 bases from J, with 9 bases in between. CDR3 length: 14 residues. The germline V gene encodes CDR1 MNHEY and CDR2 SVGAGI. CDR3 in amino acids: CASSYRQTTDTQYF. The CDR3 DNA is TGTGCCAGCAGTTATCGACAGACCACAGATACGCAGTATTTT.

The gene calls are TRBV12-3 or TRBV12-4 and TRBJ2-7, with 8 positions matching TRBD1. The junction had 9 bases not matched to a gene; V was cut back by 6 bases and J by 2 bases. CDR3 size: 15 residues. The CDR3 DNA reads as TGTGCCAGCAGCGACCCCGGGACAGGAGCCTACGAGCAGTACTTC. Protein: CASSDPGTGAYEQYF.

The chain employs TRBV23-1 and TRBJ2-3; D could derive from TRBD1 or TRBD2 (5 bases each). TRBV23-1 is treated as an ORF (open reading frame) with a function not yet certain. This CDR3 comprises 15 residues. V was cut by 1 base and J by 0 bases, with 8 bases left in between. The CDR3 loop is CASSQFGASTDTQYF. In nucleotides, the CDR3 is TGCGCCAGCAGTCAATTCGGGGCTAGCACAGATACGCAGTATTTT.

The chain couples TRBV9 to TRBJ2-1; D call uncertain. The V end lost 4 bases, the J end lost 7 bases, and 12 bases lay between the germline ends. CDR1 is SGDLS, CDR2 YYNGEE, per germline. CDR3 size: 13 residues. The CDR3 loop is CASSPQAINEQFF. In DNA form, the CDR3 reads TGTGCCAGCAGCCCACAAGCGATTAATGAGCAGTTCTTC.

This clonotype has ten or more counts. The rearrangement links TRBV20-1 to TRBJ1-6; D may be TRBD1 (5 bases). Germline V gene data show CDR1 as DFQATT and CDR2 as SNEGSKA (reference sequence). CDR3 length equals 12 residues. The V and J ends lost 5 bases and 9 bases respectively, with 11 bases between them. CDR3 loop: CSAGTGSSPLHF. Written as DNA, the CDR3 is TGCAGTGCTGGGACGGGTAGTTCACCCCTCCACTTT.